Here is one T cell receptor beta chain with its context. Its antigen is not identified. The entry originates in a study of T cell responses to AZD1222 COVID-19 vaccine. The study, taken as a whole, reports: Females made up more of the donors, who were largely white British, and clonal diversity may have come out too low.

TCRdb's table, derived via immunoSEQ multiplex PCR, lists solely in-frame clones and lacks some. The sample lists 95,000 to 150,000 clones, 88% occurring once. The CDR3 covers 15 residues. The V segment lost 2 bases and the J segment 4 bases; nucleotides outside the gene matches: 8. Germline V gene data show CDR1 as KGHSH and CDR2 as LQKENI. The rearrangement links TRBV18 to TRBJ2-7; 7 bases match TRBD1. The origin of this receptor is an adult in good health. Here the sequenced sample was peripheral blood, taken on day 0 of AZD1222 vaccination. The CDR3 spells CASSPSRQGSYEQYF. The CDR3 DNA is TGTGCCAGCTCACCATCCCGACAGGGCTCGTACGAGCAGTACTTC.